This TCR beta chain came from a study of spatial heterogeneity in lung cancer. Whole-study context: Alpha-chain detections were consistently fewer than beta-chain detections among the sequences.

Time point specified: sample taken at primary tumor resection. The donors comprised about 70 untreated early-stage non-small cell lung cancer patients. Unsorted samples of tumor, nontumor lung or frozen PBMC had their whole RNA sequenced. This clonotype has a handful of counts. Unique molecular identifiers, one per molecule, were present on every TCR cDNA molecule. TCRdb called the 5' RACE reads again in MiXCR, with one record for every CDR3 protein. The data show tens of thousands of distinct CDR3 sequences, about 12% seen once. Specimen: PBMCs, collected at surgery. This receptor was identified in a male donor with early-stage non-small cell lung cancer.

CDR3 sequence: CASSLLALAGFETQYF. CDR3 in DNA: TGCGCCAGCAGCTTGCTGGCGCTAGCGGGGTTCGAGACCCAGTACTTC. The chain carries TRBV5-1 and TRBJ2-5; 9 nucleotides agree with TRBD2. The germline CDR1 and CDR2 sequences are SGHRS and YFSETQ. J lost 5 bases, V lost 1 base, and 9 bases had no gene match. The CDR3 runs to 16 residues.